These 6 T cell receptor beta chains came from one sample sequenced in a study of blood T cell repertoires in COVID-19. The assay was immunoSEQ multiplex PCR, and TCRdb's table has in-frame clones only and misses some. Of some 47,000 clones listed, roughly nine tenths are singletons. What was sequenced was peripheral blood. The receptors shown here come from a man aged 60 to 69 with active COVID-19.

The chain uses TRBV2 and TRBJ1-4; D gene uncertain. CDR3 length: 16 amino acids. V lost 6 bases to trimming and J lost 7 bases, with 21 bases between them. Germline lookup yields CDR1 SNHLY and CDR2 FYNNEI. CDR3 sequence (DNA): TGTGCCAGCAGCGAAATGGGAGGAGGGTTGAGTGAAAAACTGTTTTTT. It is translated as CASSEMGGGLSEKLFF.

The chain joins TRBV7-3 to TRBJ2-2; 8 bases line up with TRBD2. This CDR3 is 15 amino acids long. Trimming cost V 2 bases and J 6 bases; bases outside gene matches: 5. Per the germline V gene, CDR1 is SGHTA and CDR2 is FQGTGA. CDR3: CASSLPGGPAGELFF. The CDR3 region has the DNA TGTGCCAGCAGCTTACCGGGAGGGCCGGCCGGGGAGCTGTTTTTT.

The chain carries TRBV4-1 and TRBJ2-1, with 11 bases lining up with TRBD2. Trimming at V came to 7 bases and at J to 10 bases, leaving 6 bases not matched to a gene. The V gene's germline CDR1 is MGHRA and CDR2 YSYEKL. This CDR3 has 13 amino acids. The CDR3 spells CASKTSGTGEQFF. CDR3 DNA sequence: TGCGCCAGCAAGACTAGCGGGACGGGGGAGCAGTTCTTC.

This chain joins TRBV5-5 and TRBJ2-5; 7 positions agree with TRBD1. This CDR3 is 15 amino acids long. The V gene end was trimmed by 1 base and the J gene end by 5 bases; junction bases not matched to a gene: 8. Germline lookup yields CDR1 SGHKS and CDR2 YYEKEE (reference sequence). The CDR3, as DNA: TGTGCCAGCAGCTTGTGGCAGGGGGTAGTGGAGACCCAGTACTTC. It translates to CASSLWQGVVETQYF.

The CDR3 reads CATAASGGVVTQYF. CDR3 DNA: TGTGCCACCGCGGCTAGCGGAGGCGTTGTGACGCAGTATTTT. The rearrangement joins TRBV10-3 to TRBJ2-3, with 7 bases aligning to TRBD2. The germline CDR1 and CDR2 sequences are ENHRY and SYGVKD. V trimming: 10 bases; J trimming: 9 bases; junction bases outside the gene matches: 16. The CDR3 spans 14 residues.

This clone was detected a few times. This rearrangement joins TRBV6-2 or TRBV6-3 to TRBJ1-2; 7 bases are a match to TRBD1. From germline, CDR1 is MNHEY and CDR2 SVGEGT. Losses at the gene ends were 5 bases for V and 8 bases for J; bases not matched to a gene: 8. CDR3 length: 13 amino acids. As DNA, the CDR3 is TGTGCCAGCAGTAAGACAGGGCCTGGGGGCTACACCTTC. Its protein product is CASSKTGPGGYTF.